This TCR beta chain came from a study of OX40 agonist ivuxolimab in advanced cancers. In the study overall: The study treated patients with ivuxolimab, an agonistic anti-OX40 (CD134) antibody. Recorded diagnoses for dose-escalation patients were hepatocellular carcinoma, melanoma, renal cell or head and neck cancer.

Sequenced by immunoSEQ multiplex PCR; TCRdb stores in-frame clones only, minus some. The table includes 73,000 or so clones, more than 90% detected once. Overall study findings and caveats: Dose levels from 0.1 to 3.0 mg/kg saw CD4+ and CD8+ blood T cells expand clonally by week 6.

A few counts support this clone. Its antigen is currently unknown. Germline-derived CDR1 and CDR2 are WSHSY and SAAADI. V lost 6 bases and J lost 1; bases outside the gene matches: 6. The CDR3 totals 15 residues. The origin of this receptor is an adult with an advanced solid tumor such as melanoma, head and neck, liver or kidney cancer. Sequencing used CD4+ or CD8+ T cells sorted from blood, obtained in a trial of the OX40 agonist ivuxolimab. This sequence joins TRBV10-2 and TRBJ2-1, with 7 bases fitting TRBD2. This chain's CDR3 is CASSFIAGSYNEQFF. In DNA, the CDR3 is TGCGCCAGCAGCTTCATAGCGGGTTCCTACAATGAGCAGTTCTTC.